This T cell receptor (beta chain) originates from a study of blood T cell repertoires in COVID-19. Turning to the study itself: Material from acute and convalescent COVID-19 was sourced from the United States, Italy and Spain. The cDNA or gDNA used as material had been derived from T cells, B-cell-depleted T cells, or PBMCs.

CDR1 is SNHLY, CDR2 FYNNEI, per germline. Trimming removed 5 bases at V and 2 bases at J, with 10 bases between. The CDR3 consists of 14 residues. Authors' data handling: Quantification of nucleated cells was approximated via reference gene primer amplification. Repertoires were generated with immunoSEQ multiplex PCR, while TCRdb's copy carries only in-frame clones and drops some. That table gives V, J and clone size, and the DNA gave D and trimming. The data show fewer than 300,000 clones, with about 68% seen just once and about 3% held by the top ten. Sample: peripheral blood. This clonotype was sampled from a woman aged 80 or older with acute or convalescent COVID-19. The chain couples TRBV2 to TRBJ1-3, with D unresolved. For the CDR3, the DNA is TGTGCCAGCAGTAAGACACAGCCTGGAAACACCATATATTTT. Protein: CASSKTQPGNTIYF.